Below, 22 T cell receptor beta chains from the same sample are listed, as sequenced in a study of blood T cell repertoires in COVID-19. This table comes from immunoSEQ multiplex PCR, and its TCRdb copy is limited to in-frame clones, with some not included. Of roughly 60,000 clones detected, 84% appear once; the ten largest clones hold about 6%. Sample: peripheral blood. Receptors originate from a woman aged 55 to 70 with acute or convalescent COVID-19.

To note about this clone: Different DNA sequences within this sample yield the same CDR3. The chain carries TRBV30 and TRBJ2-1, with 7 bases fitting TRBD1. Germline loops: CDR1 GTSNPN, CDR2 SVGIG (reference sequence). This CDR3 contains 13 residues. Unmatched junction bases numbered 8, after V lost 7 bases and J lost 5 bases. DNA for the CDR3: TGTGCCTCGCTCCGACAGGGTCACAATGAGCAGTTCTTC. This translates into CASLRQGHNEQFF. The variable domain in full, with the rest retrieved from reference TRBV30 and TRBJ2-1, is SQTIHQWPATLVQPVGSPLSLECTVEGTSNPNLYWYRQAAGRGLQLLFYSVGIGQISSEVPQNLSASRPQDRQFILSSKKLLLSDSGFYLCASLRQGHNEQFFGPGTRLTVL.

V usage is TRBV2 and J usage is TRBJ2-7; TRBD2 aligns across 9 bases. Germline lookup yields CDR1 SNHLY and CDR2 FYNNEI. This CDR3 spans 15 amino acids. The J segment lost 4 bases and the V segment lost 3 bases, leaving 7 bases of the junction unmatched. The CDR3 DNA reads TGTGCCAGCAGTGATTCTGCGGGGGGGCCTTACGAGCAGTACTTC. It is translated as CASSDSAGGPYEQYF. The full variable domain, in which reference TRBV2 and TRBJ2-7 provide the parts outside the CDR3, is EPEVTQTPSHQVTQMGQEVILRCVPISNHLYFYWYRQILGQKVEFLVSFYNNEISEKSEIFDDQFSVERPDGSNFTLKIRSTKLEDSAMYFCASSDSAGGPYEQYFGPGTRLTVT.

This chain uses TRBV5-1 with TRBJ1-1, with TRBD1 matching 8 bases. Germline V lookup: CDR1 SGHRS, CDR2 YFSETQ. V lost 7 bases, J lost 1 base, and 6 bases stayed unmatched. The CDR3 length is 14 residues. CDR3 residues: CASRQGPENTEAFF. The CDR3 DNA is TGCGCCAGCCGACAGGGGCCAGAGAACACTGAAGCTTTCTTT.

The V gene is TRBV6-5, the J gene TRBJ2-7; TRBD2 might be the D (5 bases). Germline assignment: CDR1 MNHEY and CDR2 SVGAGI. V lost 7 bases, J lost 0 bases, and 13 bases lay in between. This CDR3 spans 14 amino acids. CDR3 DNA: TGTGCCAGCATGAACTTGGGGAGCTCCTACGAGCAGTACTTC. Its translation: CASMNLGSSYEQYF.

V gene TRBV9 combines with J gene TRBJ1-3; no clear D. Trimming removed 0 bases from V and 2 bases from J, with 9 bases in between. The germline V gene has CDR1 SGDLS and CDR2 YYNGEE. This CDR3 region has 15 residues. The CDR3: CASSVGAVAGNTIYF. The CDR3 DNA follows: TGTGCCAGCAGCGTAGGGGCCGTCGCTGGAAACACCATATATTTT.

J is TRBJ1-6 and V is TRBV6-5, with D possibly matching TRBD1 (6 bases). This CDR3 has 15 residues. Germline V CDR1 and CDR2: MNHEY, SVGAGI. Trimming left V 6 bases short and J 6 bases short, with 15 bases between. The CDR3 DNA reads TGTGCCAGCAGGGGGACACCAACGCTTAATTCACCCCTCCACTTT. This translates into CASRGTPTLNSPLHF.

The CDR3 DNA reads TGTGCCAGCAGTCCGCGGACTAGCTCCTACGAGCAGTACTTC. Translated, it gives CASSPRTSSYEQYF. This rearrangement joins TRBV6-6 to TRBJ2-7; the match to TRBD2 covers 7 bases. J lost 0 bases, V lost 5 bases, and 4 bases had no gene match. The CDR3 runs to 14 residues. Germline V gives CDR1 MNHNY, CDR2 SVGAGI (reference sequence).

This clone came up once. The CDR3 is CAWKSGAHSVEQYF. Written as DNA, the CDR3 is TGTGCCTGGAAAAGTGGTGCCCACTCTGTGGAGCAGTACTTC. This chain links TRBV30 with TRBJ2-7; D is unresolved. This CDR3 spans 14 amino acids. Germline values: CDR1 GTSNPN, CDR2 SVGIG (reference sequence). The V end was cut by 4 bases, the J end by 7 bases, with 20 bases between.

The V call is TRBV3-1 (or the pseudogene TRBV3-2), the J call TRBJ1-2; the D gene is possibly TRBD1 (5 bases). This CDR3 has 16 amino acids. Trimming removed 0 bases at V and 3 bases at J, with 14 bases between. Germline-derived CDR1 and CDR2 are LGHDT and YNNKEL (reference sequence). CDR3 region: CASSQDRFDSDYGYTF. In DNA form, the CDR3 reads TGTGCCAGCAGCCAAGATCGGTTCGACAGCGACTATGGCTACACCTTC.

The V gene is TRBV6-5, the J gene TRBJ1-1; the match to TRBD1 covers 9 bases. The CDR3 spans 13 residues. Germline assignment: CDR1 MNHEY and CDR2 SVGAGI. V was pared by 6 bases and J by 6 bases, with 5 bases of the junction left unmatched. The CDR3 nucleotides read TGTGCCAGCAGCCTACAGGGGGCGGCTGAAGCTTTCTTT. This translates into CASSLQGAAEAFF.

V gene TRBV2 combines with J gene TRBJ2-3, with D possibly matching TRBD2 (7 bases). CDR3 length: 16 amino acids. Germline lookup yields CDR1 SNHLY and CDR2 FYNNEI. The V gene lost 5 bases and the J gene lost 0 bases, with 15 bases spanning the gap. CDR3 region: CASSFAGALSTDTQYF. The CDR3, as DNA: TGTGCCAGCAGTTTCGCGGGGGCCCTAAGCACAGATACGCAGTATTTT.

This clone was counted a few times. This chain uses TRBV12-5 with TRBJ1-1; D is unresolved. The CDR3 contains 13 residues. The V gene's germline CDR1 is LGHNT and CDR2 FRNRAP. V lost 5 bases, J lost 11 bases, and 18 bases lay in between. The CDR3 DNA reads as TGTGCTAGTGGTCCCCCGCGGTTACAAACGGCTTTCTTT. Translating gives CASGPPRLQTAFF.

CDR3 amino acids: CATSLPGTGREKLFF. The DNA of the CDR3 is TGTGCCACCAGCTTACCCGGGACAGGGCGTGAAAAACTGTTTTTT. The chain couples TRBV15 to TRBJ1-4; 9 bases agree with TRBD1. CDR1 and CDR2 (germline): LNHNV, YYDKDF (reference sequence). The CDR3 extends over 15 amino acids. V shed 5 bases, J shed 7 bases, and the junction held 8 bases outside the gene matches.

The V and J genes are TRBV5-1 and TRBJ1-1; TRBD1 matches 8 bases. The CDR3 extends over 13 amino acids. The germline CDR1 and CDR2 sequences are SGHRS and YFSETQ. J gave up 3 bases and V 3 bases, and 1 base lay outside the gene matches. CDR3 sequence: CASSSDRDTEAFF. The CDR3 nucleotides read TGCGCCAGCAGCTCGGACAGGGACACTGAAGCTTTCTTT.

This clone has only a few counts. The chain links TRBV5-1 to TRBJ2-7, with 10 bases identical to TRBD1. The trim removed 6 bases at V and 3 bases at J, leaving 9 bases unmatched. This CDR3 contains 15 residues. Looked up from germline, CDR1 is SGHRS and CDR2 is YFSETQ. CDR3 in amino acids: CASTQGGTGVYEQYF. The CDR3, as DNA: TGCGCCAGCACCCAGGGGGGGACAGGGGTCTACGAGCAGTACTTC.

The chain links TRBV9 to TRBJ1-3, with D tentatively TRBD1 (5 bases). Germline assignment: CDR1 SGDLS and CDR2 YYNGEE. V dropped 6 bases and J dropped 3 bases, with 16 bases sitting between them. The CDR3 is 15 residues long. The CDR3 DNA reads TGTGCCAGCAACCCAGACGGGCAGGGTGGAAACACCATATATTTT. Translating it yields CASNPDGQGGNTIYF.

The chain employs TRBV14 and TRBJ1-6; 10 bases line up with TRBD1. Trimming took 1 base from V and 6 from J; bases not matched to a gene: 9. Germline V gene lookup returns CDR1 SGHDN and CDR2 FVKESK. CDR3 length: 18 amino acids. The CDR3 DNA sequence: TGTGCCAGCAGCCAAGGCAGGGACAGGGGATTCCGTAATTCACCCCTCCACTTT. Translating gives CASSQGRDRGFRNSPLHF.

The count of this clone is one. V is TRBV7-3 and J is TRBJ2-5; D is perhaps TRBD2 (6 bases). From germline, CDR1 is SGHTA and CDR2 FQGTGA. CDR3 length: 12 amino acids. V lost 5 bases to trimming and J lost 5 bases, with 9 bases between them. In DNA form, the CDR3 reads TGTGCCAGCAGCCCGGGGACTGAGACCCAGTACTTC. Its translation is CASSPGTETQYF.

The chain uses TRBV18 and TRBJ1-5, with D perhaps matching TRBD1 (5 bases). The germline V gene encodes CDR1 KGHSH and CDR2 LQKENI. The CDR3 runs to 16 residues. Trimming stripped 3 bases from V and 4 bases from J, with 16 bases between. This CDR3 is CASSPPTGSGNQPQHF. For the CDR3, the DNA is TGTGCCAGCTCACCGCCAACAGGCTCTGGGAATCAGCCCCAGCATTTT.

This clone has just a few counts. CDR3 protein: CATSSESGFYNEQFF. The CDR3 DNA is TGTGCCACCAGTTCAGAATCGGGGTTTTACAATGAGCAGTTCTTC. This chain links TRBV24-1 with TRBJ2-1; tentative D call: TRBD2 (5 bases). CDR1 is KGHDR and CDR2 is SFDVKD in the germline V gene. V dropped 6 bases and J dropped 4 bases, with 15 bases sitting between them. This CDR3 spans 15 amino acids.

The rearrangement links TRBV6-5 to TRBJ1-2, with TRBD1 matching 7 bases. The CDR3 contains 15 residues. V lost 5 bases and J lost 3; bases outside the gene matches: 9. Germline V gene sequence: CDR1 MNHEY, CDR2 SVGAGI. The CDR3 protein is CASSPTGPSYYGYTF. CDR3 sequence (DNA): TGTGCCAGCAGTCCGACAGGGCCCAGTTACTATGGCTACACCTTC.

The V call is TRBV6-5, the J call TRBJ1-3; D might be TRBD1 (5 bases). The CDR3 loop spans 13 amino acids. CDR1 is MNHEY and CDR2 is SVGAGI in the germline V gene. V was cut by 6 bases and J by 4 bases, with 10 bases left in between. The CDR3 DNA sequence: TGTGCCAGCAGGCCGACAGCGGGAAACACCATATATTTT. It specifies CASRPTAGNTIYF.